This record looks at one TCR beta chain sequence and its context. What it binds is not known. A much larger clonotype is one base distant, so this may be a read error. This sample was included in a study of T-cell reconstitution after alpha-beta-depleted transplantation in children. This CDR3 region has 15 residues. Germline assignment: CDR1 SGDLS and CDR2 YYNGEE. Trimming took 3 bases from V and 3 from J, leaving 12 bases between them. Whole-study findings and limits: One year after transplant, T-cell counts and diversity came mostly from newly produced T cells. After transplant, at about two months, alpha-beta T cells were reportedly derived from several hundred expanded graft clones. Some patients showed high day-60 TCRbeta diversity, which derived from surviving recipient T cells and thymic progenitors.

Unique molecular identifiers were used in preparing the TCRbeta library. One entry per CDR3 protein, called by TCRdb with MiXCR from the PCR reads. The sample contains almost 500,000 distinct CDR3 sequences, over 9.5% of which appear only once. The sequencing used PBMCs, collected before TCRalphabeta/CD19-depleted stem cell transplant. The chain uses TRBV9 and TRBJ2-2; the D gene is possibly TRBD2 (5 bases). The sequence came from a child aged 2 to 10 with inherited bone marrow failure, due to receive a stem cell transplant. CDR3 nucleotides: TGTGCCAGCAGCGCCCCGGGGTCCGACACCGGGGAGCTGTTTTTT. This sequence encodes CASSAPGSDTGELFF.